The 21 T cell receptor beta chains given below trace back to one sample, sequenced in a study of T cell repertoires in cytomegalovirus infection. TCRdb re-analysed the reads in MiXCR, keeping a single row per CDR3 protein. The sample has some 170,000 distinct CDR3 sequences, about 15% seen once; the top ten hold 25%. Sequencing input: CD8+ T cells from PBMCs. Every receptor here comes from a human donor in good health (CMV status not recorded). Some clones in this sample may be carry-over from other donors' samples.

This clonotype was found a few times. This sequence joins TRBV20-1 and TRBJ1-1, with 7 positions matching TRBD1. The CDR3 extends over 15 amino acids. Per germline, CDR1 DFQATT and CDR2 SNEGSKA (reference sequence). With V trimmed by 5 bases and J by 0 bases, 9 bases remained unmatched. The CDR3 nucleotides read TGCAGTGCTCCCCGGACAGGCCTCGTGAACACTGAAGCTTTCTTT. Protein product: CSAPRTGLVNTEAFF.

This clonotype has a handful of counts. The rearrangement links TRBV2 to TRBJ1-4; D unresolved. Trimming cost V 3 bases and J 0 bases, with 8 bases left between them. The CDR3 runs 15 residues. Germline V CDR1 and CDR2: SNHLY, FYNNEI. The CDR3: CASSDVAATNEKLFF. CDR3 bases: TGTGCCAGCAGTGATGTGGCTGCAACTAATGAAAAACTGTTTTTT. Looking up the rest from reference TRBV2 and TRBJ1-4 gives the full variable domain: EPEVTQTPSHQVTQMGQEVILRCVPISNHLYFYWYRQILGQKVEFLVSFYNNEISEKSEIFDDQFSVERPDGSNFTLKIRSTKLEDSAMYFCASSDVAATNEKLFFGSGTQLSVL.

This clonotype was detected only a few times. The chain has TRBV27 and TRBJ1-5, with TRBD1 matching 7 bases. Germline V lookup: CDR1 MNHEY, CDR2 SMNVEV (reference sequence). CDR3 length equals 14 residues. Trimming took 5 bases from V and 6 from J; bases not matched to a gene: 7. The CDR3: CASSLTGEGQPQHF. As DNA, the CDR3 is TGTGCCAGCAGTCTTACAGGGGAGGGTCAGCCCCAGCATTTT.

This clonotype was detected a few times. The J gene is TRBJ2-7, the V gene TRBV10-3; no firm D call. The CDR3 totals 17 residues. CDR1 ENHRY and CDR2 SYGVKD come from the germline V gene. V was cut by 3 bases and J by 0 bases, with 18 bases left in between. Here the CDR3 DNA reads TGTGCCATCAGTGATAGAGCCGAGACGGCCGGCTCCTACGAGCAGTACTTC. Amino acids: CAISDRAETAGSYEQYF.

There are a few counts of this clonotype. The V gene is TRBV10-3, the J gene TRBJ1-1; no definite D call. V was cut by 8 bases and J by 4 bases, with 8 bases left in between. The CDR3 is 11 residues long. Germline-derived CDR1 and CDR2 are ENHRY and SYGVKD. As DNA, the CDR3 is TGTGCCATCGGTCCGGGCACTGAAGCTTTCTTT. Residues: CAIGPGTEAFF.

This clonotype turned up a few times. The chain carries TRBV6-2 or TRBV6-3 and TRBJ1-1; 8 bases agree with TRBD1. This CDR3 has 18 residues. Looked up from germline, CDR1 is MNHEY and CDR2 is SVGEGT. Trimming at V came to 5 bases and at J to 11 bases, leaving 25 bases not matched to a gene. CDR3 loop: CASSLGQEKMKSTGVAFF. As DNA, the CDR3 is TGTGCCAGCAGTCTGGGACAGGAAAAGATGAAAAGCACGGGTGTTGCTTTCTTT.

This clonotype was detected only a few times. J is TRBJ2-2 and V is TRBV12-3 or TRBV12-4, with 8 bases that match TRBD2. The CDR3 runs to 16 residues. With V trimmed by 6 bases and J by 0 bases, 6 bases remained unmatched. CDR3: CASSPRGGPNTGELFF. The CDR3 DNA reads TGTGCCAGCAGCCCTCGCGGGGGGCCGAACACCGGGGAGCTGTTTTTT.

The chain couples TRBV7-2 to TRBJ2-7; D possibly corresponds to TRBD2 (6 bases). V lost 0 bases to trimming and J lost 4 bases, with 10 bases between them. The CDR3 sequence is 14 residues long. Per the germline V gene, CDR1 is SGHTA and CDR2 is FQGNSA. This CDR3 is CASSLAVGRYEQYF. The DNA of the CDR3 is TGTGCCAGCAGCTTAGCGGTAGGGAGGTACGAGCAGTACTTC.

This sequence joins TRBV6-2 or TRBV6-3 and TRBJ2-7; D is perhaps TRBD2 (5 bases). The length of the CDR3 is 11 residues. V lost 7 bases and J 3 bases, leaving 7 bases between the germline ends. The germline CDR1 and CDR2 sequences are MNHEY and SVGEGT. CDR3 DNA: TGTGCCAGCAACCGGGGCTACGAGCAGTACTTC. Encoded protein: CASNRGYEQYF.

This clonotype has ten or more counts. This chain links TRBV7-9 with TRBJ2-7; 7 bases fit TRBD2. The CDR3 is 16 residues long. J lost 0 bases, V lost 5 bases, and 10 bases had no gene match. Per the germline V gene, CDR1 is SEHNR and CDR2 is FQNEAQ (reference sequence). DNA of the CDR3: TGTGCCAGCAGCCCTGGGGGGGGTATCTACTCCTACGAGCAGTACTTC. Protein: CASSPGGGIYSYEQYF.

V and J are TRBV7-9 and TRBJ2-2; D is uncertain. Per germline, CDR1 SEHNR and CDR2 FQNEAQ (reference sequence). This CDR3 contains 14 residues. V was pared by 3 bases and J by 0 bases, with 5 bases between. In nucleotides, the CDR3 is TGTGCCAGCAGCTTCAGGCCGAACACCGGGGAGCTGTTTTTT. This gives the protein CASSFRPNTGELFF.

V gene TRBV7-2 combines with J gene TRBJ2-4, with 12 bases aligning to TRBD2. The germline CDR1 and CDR2 sequences are SGHTA and FQGNSA. V shed 3 bases, J shed 2 bases, and the junction held 11 bases outside the gene matches. The CDR3 totals 19 residues. CDR3 sequence: CASSFLAGGPMSSKNIQYF. DNA for the CDR3: TGTGCCAGCAGCTTTCTAGCGGGGGGGCCGATGTCTTCCAAAAACATTCAGTACTTC.

This clonotype has only a few counts. The genes are TRBV6-1 and TRBJ1-1, with 9 bases matching TRBD1. Germline V CDR1 and CDR2: MNHNS, SASEGT. This CDR3 is built from 16 residues. V lost 6 bases and J lost 1; bases outside the gene matches: 9. The CDR3 region has the DNA TGTGCCAGCAGGGTACAGGGGGCAGGGACGAACACTGAAGCTTTCTTT. This encodes CASRVQGAGTNTEAFF.

This clonotype was seen more than once but under ten times. This rearrangement joins TRBV6-5 to TRBJ2-7; D may be TRBD2 (5 bases). V was cut by 2 bases and J by 6 bases, with 11 bases left in between. Germline V CDR1 and CDR2: MNHEY, SVGAGI. CDR3 length: 13 amino acids. Here the CDR3 reads CASSYRGLGEQYF. The CDR3 region has the DNA TGTGCCAGCAGTTACCGCGGGTTGGGCGAGCAGTACTTC.

V gene TRBV7-9 combines with J gene TRBJ1-1; D not resolved. Trimming took 3 bases from V and 1 from J, leaving 27 bases between them. Per the germline V gene, CDR1 is SEHNR and CDR2 is FQNEAQ (reference sequence). This CDR3 contains 20 residues. The CDR3 spells CASSLGILVGADQGNTEAFF. The CDR3 nucleotides read TGTGCCAGCAGCTTGGGTATACTCGTAGGCGCCGACCAAGGGAACACTGAAGCTTTCTTT.

The table lists this clonotype with a few counts. The V call is TRBV28, the J call TRBJ2-7, with 9 bases that match TRBD2. The CDR3 sequence is 13 residues long. With V trimmed by 6 bases and J by 5 bases, 5 bases remained unmatched. Germline V lookup: CDR1 MDHEN, CDR2 SYDVKM. The CDR3 DNA follows: TGTGCCAGCAGGGAGGCTAGCGGGGACGAGCAGTACTTC. Translated, it gives CASREASGDEQYF.

The chain is built from TRBV9 and TRBJ2-7; no reliable D call. CDR1 is SGDLS and CDR2 is YYNGEE in the germline V gene. CDR3 length equals 14 residues. The V end was cut by 5 bases, the J end by 2 bases, with 14 bases between. The CDR3 nucleotides are TGTGCCAGCAGTTCCCGGCAACTCCCCTACGAGCAGTACTTC. Protein sequence: CASSSRQLPYEQYF.

This chain joins TRBV15 and TRBJ1-1; D remains ambiguous. This CDR3 is built from 16 residues. Germline V lookup: CDR1 LNHNV, CDR2 YYDKDF (reference sequence). Trimming took off 1 base at V and 4 bases at J, with 16 bases between the two ends. CDR3 nucleotide sequence: TGTGCCACCAGCAGAGTGGCTACCGAAAAAGGCACTGAAGCTTTCTTT. Translation: CATSRVATEKGTEAFF.

The V call is TRBV6-6, the J call TRBJ2-1; TRBD1 agrees at 7 bases. The germline CDR1 and CDR2 sequences are MNHNY and SVGAGI (reference sequence). Germline trimming cut 2 bases from V and 4 bases from J; bases unmatched to any gene: 8. This CDR3 has 16 residues. The chain's CDR3 is CASSYITDRSYNEQFF. The DNA of the CDR3 is TGTGCCAGCAGTTACATAACGGACAGGTCATACAATGAGCAGTTCTTC.

The rearrangement uses TRBV28 and TRBJ1-2; no firm D call. This CDR3 spans 12 amino acids. Looked up from germline, CDR1 is MDHEN and CDR2 is SYDVKM. Between the trimmed V and J ends, which lost 0 bases and 8 bases, there was a span of 7 bases. Here the CDR3 reads CASSLWKEGYTF. The CDR3 bases are TGTGCCAGCAGTTTATGGAAAGAGGGCTACACCTTC.

The CDR3 DNA follows: TGTGCCAGCAGTGGGGACGGATTTAGCAATCAGCCCCAGCATTTT. It codes for CASSGDGFSNQPQHF. The chain uses TRBV6-6 and TRBJ1-5, with D perhaps matching TRBD1 (5 bases). CDR3 length: 15 amino acids. V lost 5 bases, J lost 0 bases, and 11 bases lay in between. Per the germline V gene, CDR1 is MNHNY and CDR2 is SVGAGI (reference sequence).